The clone carrying this T cell receptor beta chain appeared a single time. Its cognate antigen is unknown. These data originate in a study of T cell responses to AZD1222 COVID-19 vaccine. General study findings and limits: There were vaccine-associated CD4 TCRs across spike, dominant at 160-218 and 743-854. The study reported that nearly half of spike-specific TCRs target unmutated variant regions.

The table came from immunoSEQ multiplex PCR; TCRdb's copy has only in-frame clones and leaves some out. The sample shows 150,000 to 200,000 clones, about 88% of them seen only once. Germline CDR1 and CDR2: MNHEY and SVGEGT. The CDR3 consists of 19 residues. Trimming took 4 bases from V and 4 from J; bases not matched to a gene: 15. This sample comprised peripheral blood, obtained 28 days after the second AZD1222 dose. The receptor's source is an adult who received the AZD1222 COVID-19 vaccine. The V call is TRBV6-2 or TRBV6-3, the J call TRBJ2-5; 13 bases match TRBD2. The CDR3 coding sequence is TGTGCCAGCAGTTCGGCACGGACTAGCGGGAGAAGGGGCCGAGAGACCCAGTACTTC. Amino acids: CASSSARTSGRRGRETQYF.